This TCR beta chain was obtained from a study of cytomegalovirus exposure and HLA in healthy donors (dated 2017 in TCRdb). The study in broad terms: According to an earlier analysis of 587 of the donors, 150 million to 200 million T cells yielded roughly 100 million unique TCR beta sequences and 276 Gb of sequence data. An early release that covered about 600 HLA-typed donors contained about 300 gigabases of sequencing data and tens of millions of unique TCR sequences. Of the roughly 400 genotyped donors, 75% to 85% were placed in the genetic ancestry cluster associated with self-reported Caucasian donors. The aim of the study was to test whether cataloging public T cell receptors could identify signatures of past pathogen exposure. The T cell repertoires of some 670 subjects were profiled by immunosequencing and related to cytomegalovirus serostatus. Along with the approximately 700-subject first cohort, a separate validation cohort of more than 90 different subjects was used. To predict cytomegalovirus infection status, the study brought together high-throughput TCR immunosequencing, statistical association of individual TCRs with disease status, and machine learning. A later analysis re-examined previously published TCR beta repertoires from about 670 donors and added high-resolution HLA genotyping to investigate patterns of TCR occurrence. Rather than drawing on any new phenotypic data, the later analysis identified candidate immune exposures from TCR beta sequences and the way those sequences occurred across donors. In an earlier analysis of roughly 600 of the donors, high-throughput TCR beta sequencing was used to judge whether each TCR beta V gene segment behaved as functional or pseudogenic. Alongside the repertoire data, information on donor age, sex, ethnicity and CMV serostatus was compiled. Genome-wide SNP genotypes for about 55% of the roughly 670 donors were used in a later genetic analysis, which treated that subset as a discovery cohort. Every repertoire in the discovery cohort had been generated on one and the same sequencing platform. Class I and class II HLA loci were covered by the typing at four-digit resolution. The number of typed donors differed by locus: roughly 620-630 for A, B, C, DRB1 and DQB1; approximately 520 for DQA1; 606 for DPA1; and some 430 for DPB1. Because of strong linkage in the cohort, five DR-DQ haplotypes were treated as single units for association and clustering. Among under 450 genotyped donors of the cohort, an average of 235,054 unique TCR beta nucleotide sequences were sequenced per donor, roughly 20% of them non-productive. General findings and caveats noted by the study authors: In both the original and validation cohorts, the classifier was reported to diagnose cytomegalovirus status with high specificity and sensitivity. The only immune exposure information available for the cohort was CMV serostatus. A later analysis found that HLA-associated TCR beta chains were more clonally expanded and had lower generation probabilities than equally common non-associated chains. According to a later analysis, TCR association rates differed among HLA loci, with DRB1 alleles showing the most associated TCRs and HLA-C alleles showing the fewest. According to a later analysis, parvovirus B19, influenza, CMV and Epstein-Barr virus appeared linked to several top co-occurrence clusters. Most CMV-associated TCR beta chains appeared to be HLA-restricted in a later analysis, and the HLA associations seemed to be driven largely by CMV exposure. A cluster of highly shared sequence variants was judged likely to represent a technical artifact of the sequencing pipeline. Broadly in line with IMGT annotations, most TCR beta V segments showed up in productive rearrangements about 87% or about 30% of the time in an earlier analysis of several hundred of the donors. HLA typing was unavailable for some donors at each locus, so association tests used only the typed subset. Only TCR beta chains were sequenced in this cohort, and the absence of alpha or paired-chain data limited detectable features. A later genetic analysis reported fewer N-insertions in productive TCRs among donors in an Asian-associated ancestry cluster than the roughly 640-donor mean. Specific HLA alleles were associated with 15,000 to 20,000 TCR beta sequences at a false discovery rate of 0.05 in a later analysis. Because counts were too low, approximately 15 rarely observed V segments, including chromosome 9 orphons, were excluded from the earlier analysis of some 590 of the donors. A total of some 180 TCR beta chains were listed by the study as associated with cytomegalovirus. Strong co-occurrence of HLA alleles, especially DR and DQ, made assigning TCR associations to individual alleles difficult. Across donors, most TCR sequences were observed very rarely, whereas some public TCRs were present in many individuals. According to the authors, the approach could potentially be generalized to other disease states and immunological phenotypes. Linkage disequilibrium might explain the correlated functional status among segregating V segments, but an unknown experimental factor could not be ruled out. In vitro tests confirmed that a few of the cytomegalovirus-associated TCR beta chains recognize cytomegalovirus antigens. Because the 87-base-pair reads could not distinguish some IMGT-functional V segments, including TRBV6-2 and TRBV6-3, those segments were excluded. Presence/absence analyses assumed roughly uniform sequencing depth across donors, an assumption that may not hold. In a later genetic analysis, a missense DCLRE1C variant was associated with V-gene and J-gene trimming of TCR beta chains, and the association was replicated in an independent cohort. A further reported finding was that TCR beta sequences accurately predicted the HLA-A and HLA-B alleles for most subjects in the first cohort.

Library preparation was by the immunoSEQ multiplex PCR assay. For the multiplex PCR, a mixture combining 60 forward primers for TCR Vbeta segments and 13 reverse primers for TCR Jbeta segments was used. The CDR3 region of rearranged TCR beta genes was amplified from genomic DNA by a multiplex PCR assay. The amplified TCR beta libraries were sequenced on the Illumina HiSeq System as 87-base-pair reads. As for the original processing: In a later analysis, 77 million or so unique TCR beta chains were counted across the 650 to 700 repertoires, and about 9.9 million of these chains were shared by at least two donors. A nearest-neighbor algorithm error-corrected the raw reads and collapsed the reads into unique sequences, merging closely related sequences to remove PCR and sequencing errors. Alignment of CDR3 sequences to IMGT reference sequences was used to assign V, D and J gene segments. For a sequence to be retained, a match of at least six nucleotides to both a V gene segment and a J gene segment was required. A rearrangement was called productive if the CDR3 had no stop codons and remained in frame with V and J, and every other rearrangement was called non-productive. CDR3 was defined according to IMGT convention as the region running from the second conserved V-encoded cysteine to the conserved J-encoded phenylalanine. Sequences without an unambiguous match to a single V gene segment were excluded from the earlier analysis of almost 600 of the donors. An earlier analysis of 550 to 650 of the donors classified V segments as functional when productive rearrangements were above 56.7% and as segregating when the standard deviation between donors was above 5%. A statistical classification framework was developed to diagnose cytomegalovirus status using the catalog of TCR beta chain sequences. In a later analysis, TCR nucleotide sequences were compared against IMGT/GENE-DB human TR gene sequences so that V and J genes could be assigned. In a later analysis, CDR3 sequences and most-parsimonious VDJ recombination scenarios were assigned using the TCRdist pipeline. A later analysis defined each TCR beta chain by its CDR3 amino acid sequence plus V-gene family, and excluded reads lacking a unique V-gene family. In a later analysis, a few hundred highly shared, low-generation-probability nucleotide sequences were removed to address suspected cross-contamination and a sequencing artifact. A later analysis calculated a clonal expansion index for each public chain from normalized within-repertoire ranks of inferred template counts. In a later analysis, generation probabilities were computed using a VDJ recombination model fitted to out-of-frame rearrangements, and the results were checked against IGoR. In a later analysis, TCR-TCR, TCR-HLA and TCR-CMV co-occurrence was scored with hypergeometric tests, and a repertoire-size bias correction was applied to TCR pairs. False discovery rates were estimated in a later analysis by permuting HLA or CMV assignments 20 times. In a later analysis, co-occurring TCRs were grouped using DBSCAN, and TCRdist sequence similarity was added for clustering within HLA-allele-positive subsets. Repertoires with fewer than 30,000 or more than 120,000 public chains were left out of co-occurrence clustering, as were four to six repertoires with anomalous nucleotide sharing. TCRdb carries this immuneACCESS record with in-frame sequences only. Its versions omit some clonotypes, under half of them owing to an unresolved V gene in the studies checked, with the rest unexplained. The V and J calls and the clone size are those of that table, but D and trimming were determined from the DNA. The sample records about 82,000 clones, 84% of which are singletons. The ten largest clones take up under 20% of the sample.

Measured from the cysteine to the phenylalanine, the CDR3 is 14 residues long. The kept DNA is CDR3 alone, 42 bases in frame from the first base. Germline trimming amounts to 6 bases on V and 6 bases on J, with 10 as the count of junction bases outside the gene matches. Reading the germline V gene gives CDR1 KGHSH and CDR2 LQKENI. The cohort comprised fewer than 700 healthy bone marrow donors. At the time of sampling, all cohort members were nominally healthy, though unrecorded immune exposures were likely present. The donor was CMV seropositive and was included in the group of 290 or so seropositive cohort members. Every donor gave a peripheral blood sample, and the peripheral blood mononuclear cells from that sample were used for TCR beta sequencing. The Qiagen DNeasy Blood Extraction Kit was used to extract genomic DNA from the blood cell samples. As for this clone: Its antigen target is currently unknown. The record has no base qualities; no much larger clone is one base away.

This receptor was obtained from a man between 65 and 85 years old in good health and CMV-seropositive. The sequence links TRBV18 to TRBJ2-7; the central 8 bases match TRBD2. Sequencing was done on a sample of PBMCs. Read as DNA, the sequence is TGTGCCAGCTCCCCCCGGGAGGGAGTGAGCGAGCAGTACTTC. Its translation reads: CASSPREGVSEQYF.